The T cell receptor beta chain under discussion was sequenced for a study of T cell repertoires in cytomegalovirus infection. Across the study: Indicated by public TCR beta signatures were CMV infection and matching HLA type. General observations from the study: Carriage of CMV together with the relevant HLA was identifiable through cumulative public TCR beta family frequency. HLA-C-restricted CMV-specific TCR beta clonotypes were dominant in the ex vivo response.

As concerns this clonotype: Antigen specificity is unknown.

The V gene lost 6 bases and the J gene lost 11 bases, with 14 bases spanning the gap. The CDR3 is made up of 12 amino acids. MiXCR, applied by TCRdb to the reads, yields one record per CDR3 protein. The top ten clones hold approximately 8.2% of a sample with 630,000 or so distinct CDR3 sequences, roughly 24% of them seen once. The sequence derives from a human donor in good health (CMV status not recorded). Some clones in this sample may be carry-over from other donors' samples. The sample was CD8+ T cells from PBMCs. The genes are TRBV12-3 or TRBV12-4 and TRBJ1-3; possibly TRBD1 for D (5 bases). CDR3 protein: CASRGLAEAIYF. CDR3 coding DNA: TGTGCCAGCAGGGGACTGGCGGAGGCCATATATTTT.